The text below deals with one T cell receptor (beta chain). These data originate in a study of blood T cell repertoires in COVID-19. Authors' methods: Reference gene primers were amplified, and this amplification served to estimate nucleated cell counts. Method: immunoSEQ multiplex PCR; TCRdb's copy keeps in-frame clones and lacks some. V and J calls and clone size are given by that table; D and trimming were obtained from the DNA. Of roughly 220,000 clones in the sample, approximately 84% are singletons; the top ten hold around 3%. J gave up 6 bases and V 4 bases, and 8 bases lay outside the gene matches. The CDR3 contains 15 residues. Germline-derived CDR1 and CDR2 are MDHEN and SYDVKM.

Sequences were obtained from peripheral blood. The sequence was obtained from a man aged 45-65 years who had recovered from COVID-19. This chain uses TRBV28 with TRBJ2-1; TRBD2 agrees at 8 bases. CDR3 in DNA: TGTGCCAGCAGTTCGAGCGGGAGTTTAGGCAATGAGCAGTTCTTC. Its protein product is CASSSSGSLGNEQFF.